This TCR beta chain was captured by sequencing in a study of neoadjuvant anti-PD-1 for oral cavity cancer. Germline loops: CDR1 SGHRS, CDR2 YFSETQ. CDR3 length: 15 residues. Trimming removed 2 bases at V and 0 bases at J, with 9 bases between. Study-wide results and caveats: Pretreatment Treg/Th17 ratio correlated inversely with post-treatment tumor clonality.

For this clone: The antigen remains unidentified.

Profiling relied on immunoSEQ multiplex PCR, and the TCRdb table lists in-frame clones only, not all of them. The sample yields tens of thousands of clones, approximately 79% seen once. The specimen comprised PBMCs, sampled before nivolumab (anti-PD-1) treatment. The chain recombines TRBV5-1 with TRBJ1-3; D is ambiguous. The TCR originated in a person between 35 and 79 years old with oral cavity squamous cell carcinoma. The CDR3 DNA reads TGCGCCAGCAGCTTACAGATGAGCTCTGGAAACACCATATATTTT. Amino acids: CASSLQMSSGNTIYF.